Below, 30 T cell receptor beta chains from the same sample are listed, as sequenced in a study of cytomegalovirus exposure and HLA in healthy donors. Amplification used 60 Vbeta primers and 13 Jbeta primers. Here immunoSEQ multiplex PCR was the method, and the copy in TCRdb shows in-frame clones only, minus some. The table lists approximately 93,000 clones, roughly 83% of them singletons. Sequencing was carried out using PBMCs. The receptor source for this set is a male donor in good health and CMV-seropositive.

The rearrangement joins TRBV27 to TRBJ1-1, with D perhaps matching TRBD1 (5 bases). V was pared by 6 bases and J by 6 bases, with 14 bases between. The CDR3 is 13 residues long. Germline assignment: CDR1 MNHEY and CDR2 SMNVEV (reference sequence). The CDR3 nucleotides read TGTGCCAGCAGACCTAGGGGTGGCGCTGAAGCTTTCTTT. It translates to CASRPRGGAEAFF.

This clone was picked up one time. The chain's CDR3 is CASSYSGGSRYGYTF. Written as DNA, the CDR3 is TGTGCCAGCAGTTACTCCGGCGGGTCGCGTTATGGCTACACCTTC. V usage is TRBV6-5 and J usage is TRBJ1-2; the D is unclear. This CDR3 region has 15 residues. The germline gives CDR1 MNHEY, CDR2 SVGAGI. Trimming stripped 0 bases from V and 5 bases from J, with 13 bases between.

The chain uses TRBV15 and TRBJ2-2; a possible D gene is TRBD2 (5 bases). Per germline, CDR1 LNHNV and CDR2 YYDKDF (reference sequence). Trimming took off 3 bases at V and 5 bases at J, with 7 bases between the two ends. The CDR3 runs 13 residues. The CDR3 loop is CATSRRDTGELFF. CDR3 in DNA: TGTGCCACCAGCAGGAGGGATACCGGGGAGCTGTTTTTT.

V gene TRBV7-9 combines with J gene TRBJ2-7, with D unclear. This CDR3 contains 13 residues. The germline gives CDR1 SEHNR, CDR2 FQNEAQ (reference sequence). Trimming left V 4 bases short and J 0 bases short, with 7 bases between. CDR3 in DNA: TGTGCCAGCAGCTCCCCGAGCTCCTACGAGCAGTACTTC. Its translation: CASSSPSSYEQYF.

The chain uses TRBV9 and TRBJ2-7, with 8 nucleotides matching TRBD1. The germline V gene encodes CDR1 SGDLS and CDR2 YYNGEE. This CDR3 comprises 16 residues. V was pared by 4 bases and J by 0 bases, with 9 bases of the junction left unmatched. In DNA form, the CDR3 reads TGTGCCAGCAGCCCACGGACAGGGCAACTCTCCTACGAGCAGTACTTC. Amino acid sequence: CASSPRTGQLSYEQYF.

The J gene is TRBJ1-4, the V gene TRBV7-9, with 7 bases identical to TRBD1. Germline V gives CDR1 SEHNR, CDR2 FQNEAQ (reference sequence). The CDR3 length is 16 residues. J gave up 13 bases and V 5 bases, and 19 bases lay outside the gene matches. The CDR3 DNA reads TGTGCCAGCAGCGACTCCGACAGGGCCCTCTCCAAAGGACTGTTTTTT. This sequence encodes CASSDSDRALSKGLFF.

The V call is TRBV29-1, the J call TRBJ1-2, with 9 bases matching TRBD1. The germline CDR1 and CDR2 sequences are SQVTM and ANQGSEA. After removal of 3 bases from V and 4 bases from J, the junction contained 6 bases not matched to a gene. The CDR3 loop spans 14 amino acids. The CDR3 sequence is CSVEDRGVGYGYTF. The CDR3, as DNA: TGCAGCGTTGAGGACAGGGGAGTGGGCTATGGCTACACCTTC.

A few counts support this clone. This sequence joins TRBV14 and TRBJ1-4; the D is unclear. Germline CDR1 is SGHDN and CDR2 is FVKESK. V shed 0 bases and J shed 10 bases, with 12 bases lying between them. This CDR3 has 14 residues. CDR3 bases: TGTGCCAGCAGCCAAGATCCGGGGATAGGAAAACTGTTTTTT. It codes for CASSQDPGIGKLFF.

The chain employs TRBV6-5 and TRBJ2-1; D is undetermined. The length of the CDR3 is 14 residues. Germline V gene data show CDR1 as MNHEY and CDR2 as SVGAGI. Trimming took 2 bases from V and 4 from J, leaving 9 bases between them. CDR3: CASSYSRVYNEQFF. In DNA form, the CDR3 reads TGTGCCAGCAGTTACAGCCGGGTTTACAATGAGCAGTTCTTC.

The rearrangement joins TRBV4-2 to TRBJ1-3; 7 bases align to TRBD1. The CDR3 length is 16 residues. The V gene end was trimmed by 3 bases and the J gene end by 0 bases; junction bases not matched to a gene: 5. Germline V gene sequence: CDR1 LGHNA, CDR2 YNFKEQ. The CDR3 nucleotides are TGTGCCAGCAGCCAGGAAGGGACAGTCTCTGGAAACACCATATATTTT. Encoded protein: CASSQEGTVSGNTIYF.

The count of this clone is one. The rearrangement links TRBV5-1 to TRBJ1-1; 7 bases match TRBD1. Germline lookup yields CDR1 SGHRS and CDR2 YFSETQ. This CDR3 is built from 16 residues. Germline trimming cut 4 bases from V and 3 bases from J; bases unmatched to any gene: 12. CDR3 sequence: CASSPRTGLSYTEAFF. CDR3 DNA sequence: TGCGCCAGCAGCCCCCGGACAGGTCTATCCTACACTGAAGCTTTCTTT.

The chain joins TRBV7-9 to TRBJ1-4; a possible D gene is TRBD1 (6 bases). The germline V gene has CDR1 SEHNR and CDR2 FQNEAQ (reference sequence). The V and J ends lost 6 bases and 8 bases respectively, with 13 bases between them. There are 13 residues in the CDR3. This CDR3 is CASRSDSQEKLFF. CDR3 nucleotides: TGTGCCAGCAGATCGGACAGCCAAGAAAAACTGTTTTTT.

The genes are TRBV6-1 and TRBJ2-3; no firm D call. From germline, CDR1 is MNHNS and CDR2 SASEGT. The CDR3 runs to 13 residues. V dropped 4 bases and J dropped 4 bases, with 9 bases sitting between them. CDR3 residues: CASSALDADTQYF. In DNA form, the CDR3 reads TGTGCCAGCAGTGCCCTAGACGCAGATACGCAGTATTTT.

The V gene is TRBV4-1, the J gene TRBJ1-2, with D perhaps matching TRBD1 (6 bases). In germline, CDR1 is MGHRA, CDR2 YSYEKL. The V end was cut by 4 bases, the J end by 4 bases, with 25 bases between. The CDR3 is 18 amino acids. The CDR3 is CASSLQDTAQGNTYGYTF. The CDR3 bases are TGCGCCAGCAGCCTACAGGACACAGCTCAGGGGAACACCTATGGCTACACCTTC.

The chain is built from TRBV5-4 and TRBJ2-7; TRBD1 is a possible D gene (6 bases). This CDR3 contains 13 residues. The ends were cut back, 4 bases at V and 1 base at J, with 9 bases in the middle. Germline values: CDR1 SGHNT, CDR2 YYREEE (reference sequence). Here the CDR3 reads CASSQQGSYEQYF. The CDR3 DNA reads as TGTGCCAGCAGCCAACAGGGTTCCTACGAGCAGTACTTC.

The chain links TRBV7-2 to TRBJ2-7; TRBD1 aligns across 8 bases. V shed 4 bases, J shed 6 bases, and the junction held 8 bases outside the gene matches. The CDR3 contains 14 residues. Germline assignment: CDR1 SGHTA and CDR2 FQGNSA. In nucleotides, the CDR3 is TGTGCCAGCAGCTCAAGGACAGGGAACAGCGAGCAGTACTTC. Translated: CASSSRTGNSEQYF. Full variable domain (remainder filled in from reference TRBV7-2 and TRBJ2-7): GAGVSQSPSNKVTEKGKDVELRCDPISGHTALYWYRQSLGQGLEFLIYFQGNSAPDKSGLPSDRFSAERTGGSVSTLTIQRTQQEDSAVYLCASSSRTGNSEQYFGPGTRLTVT.

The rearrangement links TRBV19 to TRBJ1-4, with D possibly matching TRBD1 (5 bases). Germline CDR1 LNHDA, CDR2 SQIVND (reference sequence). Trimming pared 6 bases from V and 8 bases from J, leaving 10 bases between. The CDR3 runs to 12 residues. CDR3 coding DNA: TGTGCCAGTAGGCGGGGCCAGGAAAAACTGTTTTTT. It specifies CASRRGQEKLFF.

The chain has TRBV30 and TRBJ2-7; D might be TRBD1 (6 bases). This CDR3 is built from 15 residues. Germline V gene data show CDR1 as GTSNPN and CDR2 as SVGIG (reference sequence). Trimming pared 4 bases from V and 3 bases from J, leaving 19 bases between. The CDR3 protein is CAWNLGRGRDYEQYF. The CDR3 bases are TGTGCCTGGAACCTTGGCAGGGGACGGGACTACGAGCAGTACTTC.

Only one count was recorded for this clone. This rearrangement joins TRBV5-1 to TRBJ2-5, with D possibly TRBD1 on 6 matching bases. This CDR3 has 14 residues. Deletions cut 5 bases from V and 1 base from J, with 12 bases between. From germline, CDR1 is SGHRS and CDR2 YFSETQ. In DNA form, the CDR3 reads TGCGCCAGCAGTCCAGGGGACCGCCAAGAGACCCAGTACTTC. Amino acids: CASSPGDRQETQYF.

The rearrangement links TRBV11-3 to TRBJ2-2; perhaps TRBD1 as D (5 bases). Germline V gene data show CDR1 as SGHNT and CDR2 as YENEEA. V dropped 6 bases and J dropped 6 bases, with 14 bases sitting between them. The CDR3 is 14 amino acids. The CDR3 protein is CASRFPQGSGELFF. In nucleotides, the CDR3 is TGTGCCAGCAGGTTTCCCCAGGGTTCCGGGGAGCTGTTTTTT.

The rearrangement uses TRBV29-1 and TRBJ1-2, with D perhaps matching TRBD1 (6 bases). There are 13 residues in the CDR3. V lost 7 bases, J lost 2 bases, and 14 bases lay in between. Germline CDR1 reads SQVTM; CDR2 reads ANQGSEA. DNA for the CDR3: TGCAGCGGCGGTGATCAGGGGAACTATGGCTACACCTTC. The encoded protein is CSGGDQGNYGYTF.

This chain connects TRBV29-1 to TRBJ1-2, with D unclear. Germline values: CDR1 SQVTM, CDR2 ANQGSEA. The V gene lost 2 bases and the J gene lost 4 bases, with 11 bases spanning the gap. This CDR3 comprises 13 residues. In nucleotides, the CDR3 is TGCAGCGTTGAAACCCCCGCGGTCTATGGCTACACCTTC. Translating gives CSVETPAVYGYTF.

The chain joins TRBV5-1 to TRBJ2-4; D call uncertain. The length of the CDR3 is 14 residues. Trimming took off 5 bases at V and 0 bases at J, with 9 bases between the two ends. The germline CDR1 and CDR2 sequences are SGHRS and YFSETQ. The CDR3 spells CASSEGVAKNIQYF. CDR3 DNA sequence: TGCGCCAGCAGTGAAGGAGTAGCCAAAAACATTCAGTACTTC.

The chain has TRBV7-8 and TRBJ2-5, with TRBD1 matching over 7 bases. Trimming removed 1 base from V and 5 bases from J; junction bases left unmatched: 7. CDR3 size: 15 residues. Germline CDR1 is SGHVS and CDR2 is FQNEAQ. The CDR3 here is CASSLDGTAQETQYF. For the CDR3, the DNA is TGTGCCAGCAGCTTAGACGGGACAGCCCAGGAGACCCAGTACTTC.

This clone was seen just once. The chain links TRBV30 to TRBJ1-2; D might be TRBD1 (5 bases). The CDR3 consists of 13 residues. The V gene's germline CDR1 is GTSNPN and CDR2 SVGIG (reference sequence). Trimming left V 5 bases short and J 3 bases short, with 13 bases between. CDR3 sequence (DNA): TGTGCCTGGTCCTTAGGGGCCCACTATGGCTACACCTTC. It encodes CAWSLGAHYGYTF.

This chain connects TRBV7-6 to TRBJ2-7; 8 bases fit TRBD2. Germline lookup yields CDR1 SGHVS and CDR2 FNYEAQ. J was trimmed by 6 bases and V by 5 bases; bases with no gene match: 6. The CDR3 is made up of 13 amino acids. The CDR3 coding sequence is TGTGCCAGCAGCGGCGTGCGGGAGGTCGAGCAGTACTTC. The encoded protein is CASSGVREVEQYF.

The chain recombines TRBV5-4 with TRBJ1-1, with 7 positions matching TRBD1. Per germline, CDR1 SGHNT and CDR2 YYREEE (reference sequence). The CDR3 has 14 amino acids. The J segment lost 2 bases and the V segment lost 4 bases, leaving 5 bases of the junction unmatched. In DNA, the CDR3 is TGTGCCAGCAGCCCTGGACAGGTTAACACTGAAGCTTTCTTT. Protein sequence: CASSPGQVNTEAFF.

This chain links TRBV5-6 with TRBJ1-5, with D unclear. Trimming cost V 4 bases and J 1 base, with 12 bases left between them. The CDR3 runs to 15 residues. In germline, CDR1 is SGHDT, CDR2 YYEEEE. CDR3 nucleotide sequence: TGTGCCAGCAGCCTAGGGAGCGGGAGCAATCAGCCCCAGCATTTT. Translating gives CASSLGSGSNQPQHF.

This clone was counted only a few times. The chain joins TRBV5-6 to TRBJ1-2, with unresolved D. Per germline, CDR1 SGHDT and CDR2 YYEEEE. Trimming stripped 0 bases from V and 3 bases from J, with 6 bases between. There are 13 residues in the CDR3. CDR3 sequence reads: CASSLGRDYGYTF. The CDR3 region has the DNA TGTGCCAGCAGCTTGGGACGGGACTATGGCTACACCTTC.

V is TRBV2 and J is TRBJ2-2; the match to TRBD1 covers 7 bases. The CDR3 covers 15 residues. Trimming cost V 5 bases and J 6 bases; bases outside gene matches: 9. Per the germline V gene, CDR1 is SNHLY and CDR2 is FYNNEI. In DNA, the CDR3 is TGTGCCAGCAGTCCACAGAGGCAGGGGGCCGGGGAGCTGTTTTTT. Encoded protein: CASSPQRQGAGELFF.